This T cell receptor beta chain is from a study of shared clonotypes between healthy human individuals. Whole-study context: CD8 memory received one plate per donor, CD8 naive two, CD4 memory three and CD4 naive three. Study conclusions and caveats: Blood was the only sampled material, and tissue repertoires likely differ.

Original processing methods: Quality scores were absent from the junction-only immunoSEQ sequences, so filtering differed. Profiled with immunoSEQ multiplex PCR; TCRdb holds only in-frame clones, not every one. Clone size and V and J calls were adopted from that table, with D and trimming inferred from the DNA. The data show hundreds of thousands of clones, with 85% to 95% seen just once and 20% to 30% held by the top ten. As concerns this clone: Its antigen is still unknown.

Cells designated naive CD8 were CD45RO-negative and were positively selected for CCR7, with terminally differentiated effector memory CD45RA+ cells excluded. The germline gives CDR1 SGHVS, CDR2 FQNEAQ. The V end lost 1 base, the J end lost 4 bases, and 10 bases lay between the germline ends. The CDR3 covers 14 residues. This rearrangement joins TRBV7-8 to TRBJ1-1; D perhaps matches TRBD1 (5 bases). Sequenced material: naive CD8+ T cells sorted from blood. This receptor was identified in a young man in good health. CDR3 sequence reads: CASSLELGRTEAFF. The CDR3 coding sequence is TGTGCCAGCAGCTTAGAGCTGGGGCGCACTGAAGCTTTCTTT.